The clone carrying this T cell receptor (beta chain) was seen a handful of times. Its antigen remains unidentified. The V segment lost 0 bases and the J segment 3 bases; nucleotides outside the gene matches: 4. Germline loops: CDR1 SGHRS, CDR2 YFSETQ. The CDR3 runs to 15 residues. This sample was included in a study of beta chain features in type 1 diabetes. Study conclusions and caveats: All four CD4+ subsets of Type 1 diabetes patients contained TCRB CDR3s that were moderately but significantly shorter. Patients' naive, central memory and regulatory TCRB repertoires appeared more alike than those of healthy donors.

Only one heparinised blood draw was taken per donor, and its volume averaged approximately 0.11 L. Since all of the isolated RNA was reverse transcribed, expressed TCRB transcripts were what got sequenced. The protocol was immunoSEQ multiplex PCR, while the TCRdb copy is restricted to in-frame clones and leaves out a portion. In the table there are 900,000 or so clones, around a sixth of which are singletons. The specimen was naive CD4+ T cells from blood. The chain combines TRBV5-1 with TRBJ2-3; 7 bases fit TRBD1. The receptor was isolated from a woman between 18 and 30 years old in good health. The CDR3 is CASSLATGPTDTQYF. The DNA for the CDR3 is TGCGCCAGCAGCTTGGCGACAGGGCCGACAGATACGCAGTATTTT.